Detailed here is one TCR beta chain. The data belong to a study of blood T cell repertoires in COVID-19. On the study more broadly: Sites across the United States, Italy and Spain contributed samples from acute and convalescent COVID-19. PBMCs, B-cell-depleted T cells, or T cells were the source of the cDNA or gDNA that made up the material.

With 6 bases clipped from V and 8 bases from J, the junction kept 8 bases outside the gene matches. The CDR3 runs to 14 residues. CDR1 is ENHRY, CDR2 SYGVKD, per germline. In the study's own analysis: Amplification from reference gene primers served as the basis for estimated nucleated cell counts. Only in-frame clones appear in the TCRdb table, and some are missing; sequencing was by immunoSEQ multiplex PCR. Clonal size and the V and J genes are those of that table, whereas D and trimming came from the DNA. This sample carries about 120,000 clones, around four fifths of them seen once, and the ten largest clones take 16%.

J is TRBJ2-1 and V is TRBV10-3; the match to TRBD1 covers 9 bases. This clonotype was obtained from a man aged 55-75 years with active or convalescent COVID-19. Material for sequencing was peripheral blood. This CDR3 reads CAISPGQGRDEQFF. CDR3 bases: TGTGCCATCAGCCCTGGACAGGGGAGAGATGAGCAGTTCTTC.